This paragraph covers one T cell receptor (beta chain) sequence. Only in-frame clones appear in the TCRdb table, and some are missing; sequencing was by immunoSEQ multiplex PCR. The sample shows approximately 340,000 clones, more than 70% of them seen only once. The data belong to a study of blood T cell repertoires in COVID-19. Background on the study: Samples came from the United States, Italy and Spain, spanning acute and convalescent COVID-19.

The source is a man aged 25 to 40 with active or convalescent COVID-19. Input material: peripheral blood.

The CDR3 DNA reads TGTGCCAGCAGTGCACCGGGATTAACGGGTGAGCAGTTCTTC. It codes for CASSAPGLTGEQFF. The chain couples TRBV28 to TRBJ2-1, with D possibly being TRBD2 (5 bases). This CDR3 is built from 14 residues. Germline loops: CDR1 MDHEN, CDR2 SYDVKM. Trimming left V 5 bases short and J 9 bases short, with 17 bases between.